This note documents a single TCR beta chain sequence. The data were obtained in a study of T cell changes during pregnancy in multiple sclerosis. This table comes from immunoSEQ multiplex PCR, and its TCRdb copy is limited to in-frame clones, with some not included. The sample includes over 20,000 clones, about 83% of them seen just once. CDR1 is LNHDA, CDR2 SQIVND, per germline (reference sequence). The CDR3 sequence is 15 residues long. V lost 2 bases and J lost 3; bases outside the gene matches: 1. The genes are TRBV19 and TRBJ2-3; 11 nucleotides agree with TRBD2. The sequencing here drew on CD8+ T cells from peripheral blood mononuclear cells, taken before pregnancy. The clonotype was recovered from a female donor with multiple sclerosis, enrolled in a pregnancy study. The CDR3 here is CASSILAGGTDTQYF. DNA for the CDR3: TGTGCCAGTAGTATACTAGCGGGAGGAACAGATACGCAGTATTTT.